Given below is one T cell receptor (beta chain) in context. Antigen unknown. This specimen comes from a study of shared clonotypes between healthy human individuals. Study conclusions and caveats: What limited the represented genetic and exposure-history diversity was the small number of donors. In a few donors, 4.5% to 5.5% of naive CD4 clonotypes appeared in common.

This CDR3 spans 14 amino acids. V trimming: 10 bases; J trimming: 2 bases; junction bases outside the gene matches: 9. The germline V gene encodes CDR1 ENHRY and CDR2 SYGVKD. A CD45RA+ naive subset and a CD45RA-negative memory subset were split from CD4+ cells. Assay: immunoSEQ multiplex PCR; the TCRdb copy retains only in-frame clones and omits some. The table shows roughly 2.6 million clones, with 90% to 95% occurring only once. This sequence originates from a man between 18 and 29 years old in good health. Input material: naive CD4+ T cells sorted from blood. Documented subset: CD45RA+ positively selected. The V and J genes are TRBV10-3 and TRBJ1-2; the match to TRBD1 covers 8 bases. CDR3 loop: CATGPGQENYGYTF. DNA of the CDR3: TGTGCCACCGGGCCGGGACAGGAGAACTATGGCTACACCTTC.